These 25 T cell receptor beta chains originate from one sample sequenced in a study of regulatory T cells in long-lasting Graves disease. Researchers made TCR beta libraries by using iRepertoire HTBI primers and running Arm-PCR on CDR3 regions. TCRdb recomputed calls from the multiplex PCR reads with MiXCR, one row per CDR3 protein. The repertoire holds about 470,000 distinct CDR3 sequences, around 21% seen once, with over 7.5% in the top ten. The time point here: persistent/refractory GD, antithyroid drugs over 5 years with positive TRAb. Scientists built the TCR library using RNA that was extracted from PBMCs. The sequenced sample was peripheral blood mononuclear cells (PBMCs), obtained when the disease was refractory, from a patient treated with antithyroid drugs. The source is a female donor with Graves disease.

This clonotype was counted at least ten times. This rearrangement joins TRBV12-3 or TRBV12-4 to TRBJ2-4; 7 positions agree with TRBD1. The CDR3 runs 17 residues. Germline trimming cut 5 bases from V and 0 bases from J; bases unmatched to any gene: 10. The CDR3 is CASSLGQTTLAKNIQYF. As DNA, the CDR3 is TGTGCCAGCAGTCTGGGACAGACTACCCTAGCCAAAAACATTCAGTACTTC.

At least ten counts were recorded for this clonotype. V usage is TRBV6-1 and J usage is TRBJ2-7, with no clear D. V was clipped by 7 bases and J by 0 bases, with 13 bases between them. The length of the CDR3 is 14 residues. Germline values: CDR1 MNHNS, CDR2 SASEGT. The CDR3 spells CASTFSSLSYEQYF. CDR3 DNA sequence: TGTGCCAGCACCTTTTCCAGCCTCTCCTACGAGCAGTACTTC.

Only a few counts were recorded for this clonotype. The CDR3 region has the DNA TGTGCCAGCAGCTTAATCGGCGCGCCAGTATCATACGAGCAGTACTTC. Encoded protein: CASSLIGAPVSYEQYF. This rearrangement joins TRBV7-3 to TRBJ2-7; no clear D gene. The germline V and J ends were trimmed by 1 base and 4 bases, with 17 bases remaining between them. From germline, CDR1 is SGHTA and CDR2 FQGTGA. There are 16 residues in the CDR3.

The chain couples TRBV2 to TRBJ1-3, with D tentatively TRBD1 (5 bases). The CDR3 length is 15 residues. Germline V CDR1 and CDR2: SNHLY, FYNNEI. V dropped 6 bases and J dropped 4 bases, with 16 bases sitting between them. The CDR3 coding sequence is TGTGCCAGCAGCGTAGAAGGGGACTCCGGAAACACCATATATTTT. Translated: CASSVEGDSGNTIYF.

This chain uses TRBV6-1 with TRBJ2-7; either TRBD1 or TRBD2 may fit D (6 bases each). V shed 6 bases and J shed 3 bases, with 27 bases lying between them. Germline-derived CDR1 and CDR2 are MNHNS and SASEGT. The CDR3 loop spans 18 amino acids. The CDR3 coding sequence is TGTGCCAGCAGACTTACTCGGAGCGCGACGGGGGCAGGCTACGAGCAGTACTTC. It translates to CASRLTRSATGAGYEQYF.

This clonotype was counted at least ten times. The chain uses TRBV27 and TRBJ2-2, with 8 bases matching TRBD1. This CDR3 contains 16 residues. J lost 0 bases, V lost 5 bases, and 5 bases had no gene match. CDR1 is MNHEY, CDR2 SMNVEV, per germline (reference sequence). CDR3 DNA sequence: TGTGCCAGCAGTCAGGGACAGGCACCGAACACCGGGGAGCTGTTTTTT. Protein: CASSQGQAPNTGELFF.

The gene calls are TRBV29-1 and TRBJ2-1; a weak D match, TRBD1 (5 bases). This CDR3 contains 13 residues. V lost 4 bases to trimming and J lost 2 bases, with 9 bases between them. The V gene's germline CDR1 is SQVTM and CDR2 ANQGSEA. The CDR3 sequence: CSVGWGAYNEQFF. CDR3 sequence (DNA): TGCAGCGTTGGCTGGGGCGCCTACAATGAGCAGTTCTTC.

This clonotype was counted only a few times. The V gene is TRBV19, the J gene TRBJ1-1; D possibly corresponds to TRBD1 (5 bases). Trimming took off 3 bases at V and 5 bases at J, with 16 bases between the two ends. This CDR3 is built from 15 residues. Germline assignment: CDR1 LNHDA and CDR2 SQIVND (reference sequence). CDR3 sequence: CASSIPGQGKTEAFF. CDR3 DNA sequence: TGTGCCAGTAGTATCCCTGGCCAGGGTAAGACTGAAGCTTTCTTT.

This clonotype was seen many times. This chain links TRBV5-6 with TRBJ2-5, with a possible D match to TRBD2 (6 bases). Germline V gene sequence: CDR1 SGHDT, CDR2 YYEEEE. This CDR3 has 13 residues. V was cut by 4 bases and J by 5 bases, with 12 bases left in between. The CDR3 loop is CASSKEGDETQYF. Written as DNA, the CDR3 is TGTGCCAGCAGCAAGGAGGGTGATGAGACCCAGTACTTC.

In its sample, this clonotype was seen a few times. The V gene is TRBV6-1, the J gene TRBJ1-1; TRBD1 is a possible D gene (5 bases). This CDR3 has 14 residues. Germline-derived CDR1 and CDR2 are MNHNS and SASEGT. The V end was cut by 10 bases, the J end by 5 bases, with 20 bases between. The CDR3: CATRYVGQYTEAFF. The CDR3 bases are TGTGCCACCAGATATGTAGGACAATATACTGAAGCTTTCTTT.

This clonotype was counted ten times or more. The chain recombines TRBV7-9 with TRBJ1-1; D is undetermined. CDR1 is SEHNR and CDR2 is FQNEAQ in the germline V gene (reference sequence). CDR3 length: 13 amino acids. Trimming pared 5 bases from V and 5 bases from J, leaving 12 bases between. As DNA, the CDR3 is TGTGCCAGCAGCCCGGCGGGCCTAACTGAAGCTTTCTTT. Amino acids: CASSPAGLTEAFF.

The chain uses TRBV24-1 and TRBJ2-2; D not resolved. There are 13 residues in the CDR3. V was pared by 1 base and J by 7 bases, with 6 bases between. Germline V gene sequence: CDR1 KGHDR, CDR2 SFDVKD. CDR3 protein: CATSDLMGGELFF. The CDR3 region has the DNA TGTGCCACCAGTGATTTAATGGGCGGGGAGCTGTTTTTT.

This clonotype was detected many times. The J gene is TRBJ2-5, the V gene TRBV20-1; D is ambiguous. The CDR3 sequence is 11 residues long. Germline V gives CDR1 DFQATT, CDR2 SNEGSKA (reference sequence). V was clipped by 2 bases and J by 5 bases, with 6 bases between them. The CDR3 DNA reads TGCAGTGCTAGAACTGGGGAGACCCAGTACTTC. It specifies CSARTGETQYF.

This clonotype was found many times. The rearrangement links TRBV12-3 or TRBV12-4 to TRBJ1-6; 9 nucleotides align to TRBD1. Trimming removed 4 bases from V and 5 bases from J; junction bases left unmatched: 3. The CDR3 is 15 amino acids. The CDR3 loop reads CASSSTGGNNSPLHF. The CDR3 bases are TGTGCCAGCAGTTCGACAGGGGGGAATAATTCACCCCTCCACTTT.

The rearrangement links TRBV7-6 to TRBJ2-5; D unclear. Trimming left V 1 base short and J 5 bases short, with 14 bases between. This CDR3 spans 15 amino acids. Germline values: CDR1 SGHVS, CDR2 FNYEAQ. In DNA, the CDR3 is TGTGCCAGCAGCTTAGGGACGGCTGGTGGGGAGACCCAGTACTTC. This sequence encodes CASSLGTAGGETQYF.

This clonotype was counted a few times. This chain joins TRBV28 and TRBJ2-1, with 13 bases that match TRBD2. The J segment lost 2 bases and the V segment lost 5 bases, leaving 9 bases of the junction unmatched. The CDR3 runs 18 residues. CDR1 MDHEN and CDR2 SYDVKM come from the germline V gene. The CDR3 here is CASSPRTSGRIPYNEQFF. CDR3 bases: TGTGCCAGCAGTCCCCGGACTAGCGGGAGAATTCCCTACAATGAGCAGTTCTTC.

Ten or more counts support this clonotype. The chain has TRBV6-1 and TRBJ1-2; TRBD1 matches 7 bases. Germline CDR1 MNHNS, CDR2 SASEGT. The CDR3 runs 14 residues. The ends lost 2 bases at V and 4 bases at J; junction bases unmatched: 4. The CDR3, as DNA: TGTGCCAGCAGTGAACAGGGGGGTGGCTATGGCTACACCTTC. Its protein is CASSEQGGGYGYTF.

The chain couples TRBV2 to TRBJ2-7, with D maybe TRBD2 (6 bases). Germline loops: CDR1 SNHLY, CDR2 FYNNEI. The CDR3 has 15 amino acids. V gave up 6 bases and J gave up 0 bases, with 15 bases separating them. CDR3 in DNA: TGTGCCAGCAGGCGGGGCCTTACCATCTCCTACGAGCAGTACTTC. Encoded protein: CASRRGLTISYEQYF.

This clonotype occurred many times. The chain employs TRBV6-1 and TRBJ2-7; unclear D gene. The germline CDR1 and CDR2 sequences are MNHNS and SASEGT. Trimming left V 1 base short and J 2 bases short, with 9 bases between. The CDR3 runs 14 residues. CDR3 residues: CASSEVLGPYEQYF. DNA of the CDR3: TGTGCCAGCAGTGAAGTGCTGGGTCCCTACGAGCAGTACTTC.

The chain uses TRBV5-1 and TRBJ1-6; D perhaps matches TRBD1 (5 bases). CDR3 length: 16 residues. Germline CDR1 SGHRS, CDR2 YFSETQ. Trimming cost V 0 bases and J 7 bases, with 14 bases left between them. Here the CDR3 DNA reads TGCGCCAGCAGCTTGGGCGCGGGGCTGGGGAATTCACCCCTCCACTTT. Encoded protein: CASSLGAGLGNSPLHF. Full variable domain (outside the CDR3, taken from reference TRBV5-1 and TRBJ1-6): KAGVTQTPRYLIKTRGQQVTLSCSPISGHRSVSWYQQTPGQGLQFLFEYFSETQRNKGNFPGRFSGRQFSNSRSEMNVSTLELGDSALYLCASSLGAGLGNSPLHFGNGTRLTVT.

A note on this clonotype: A much larger clone is a single base away; this may be a read error. The chain combines TRBV27 with TRBJ2-2; D is possibly TRBD1 (6 bases). Germline V gene lookup returns CDR1 MNHEY and CDR2 SMNVEV (reference sequence). Between the trimmed V and J ends, which lost 5 bases and 6 bases, there was a span of 25 bases. The CDR3 is 18 residues long. The CDR3 protein is CASSTTGTHRNPPGELFF. The DNA of the CDR3 is TGTGCCAGCAGTACCACCGGGACACATAGAAATCCTCCCGGGGAGCTGTTTTTT.

V usage is TRBV20-1 and J usage is TRBJ1-6, with D unresolved. Germline CDR1 and CDR2: DFQATT and SNEGSKA (reference sequence). This CDR3 comprises 14 residues. The V and J ends lost 2 bases and 1 base respectively, with 6 bases between them. The CDR3 reads CSARRESYNSPLHF. CDR3 coding DNA: TGCAGTGCTAGAAGGGAGTCCTATAATTCACCCCTCCACTTT.

This clonotype was observed many times. The CDR3 reads CASSQVPSAGGDVNTEAFF. In nucleotides, the CDR3 is TGCGCCAGCAGCCAAGTCCCTTCCGCAGGGGGTGACGTGAACACTGAAGCTTTCTTT. The rearrangement uses TRBV4-1 and TRBJ1-1; 7 positions match TRBD1. The CDR3 is 19 amino acids. Germline V gene lookup returns CDR1 MGHRA and CDR2 YSYEKL. V was pared by 1 base and J by 0 bases, with 14 bases of the junction left unmatched.

This clonotype was seen a handful of times. The V and J genes are TRBV2 and TRBJ2-1; 8 bases line up with TRBD2. The junction had 7 bases not matched to a gene; V was cut back by 4 bases and J by 5 bases. The CDR3 length is 15 residues. Germline assignment: CDR1 SNHLY and CDR2 FYNNEI. CDR3 coding DNA: TGTGCCAGCAGTGCGGCCCTAGCGGGTGACAATGAGCAGTTCTTC. Its translation is CASSAALAGDNEQFF.

This clonotype occurred many times. The chain couples TRBV6-1 to TRBJ1-5, with 8 bases identical to TRBD1. Germline V gene lookup returns CDR1 MNHNS and CDR2 SASEGT. There are 14 residues in the CDR3. The trim removed 6 bases at V and 3 bases at J, leaving 4 bases unmatched. The CDR3 sequence is CASSRQGTNQPQHF. The DNA of the CDR3 is TGTGCCAGCAGCAGACAGGGGACCAATCAGCCCCAGCATTTT.